A single TCR beta chain is shown here with its context. The CDR3 has 13 residues. With V trimmed by 2 bases and J by 7 bases, 4 bases remained unmatched. Germline V lookup: CDR1 SGHTA, CDR2 FQGNSA. Every patient had mismatch repair deficiency by PCR or immunohistochemistry. This sample is drawn from a study of PD-1 blockade in mismatch repair-deficient tumors. Some clones are missing from TCRdb's copy, which holds only in-frame ones; the method was immunoSEQ multiplex PCR. The sample includes around 100,000 clones, over 60% of them seen just once. This rearrangement joins TRBV7-2 to TRBJ1-2, with 7 bases that match TRBD1. This receptor was taken from an adult with mismatch repair-deficient cancer. Material: peripheral blood, obtained about 60 weeks after starting pembrolizumab. The CDR3 protein is CASSLTGAGGYTF. The CDR3 nucleotides are TGTGCCAGCAGCTTAACAGGGGCAGGTGGCTACACCTTC.